The T cell receptor (beta chain) under discussion was sequenced for a study of control samples from healthy donors and cancer patients (dated by TCRdb to the early 2020s). V and J are trimmed by 5 bases and 6 bases, and the gene matches miss 9 bases of the junction. The CDR3 contains 16 residues, cysteine and phenylalanine counted. Only the CDR3 region is kept as DNA, spanning 48 bases read in frame from base 1. CDR1 and CDR2 were assigned from the germline V gene as SGHTA and FQGTGA. Points on this clone: No cognate antigen has been identified for it. One base away there is no much larger clone; base qualities are not given.

The method was the immunoSEQ multiplex PCR assay. TCRdb took this table from immuneACCESS and kept in-frame rearrangements with V and J called. Such tables lack part of the clones; where checked against another copy, unresolved V genes explain under half of the gap, and the rest is unexplained. For this sample there are nearly 200,000 clones; over 80% appear just once. 1.5% to 2% of the sample comes from the top ten. Sequenced material: blood. This chain joins TRBV7-3 to TRBJ2-1, with 11 bases matching TRBD2. The TCR comes from a man aged 30 to 39 in good health. CDR3 loop: CASSLDGTSGSNEQFF. The nucleotide sequence reads TGTGCCAGCAGCCTAGACGGGACTAGCGGTTCCAATGAGCAGTTCTTC.